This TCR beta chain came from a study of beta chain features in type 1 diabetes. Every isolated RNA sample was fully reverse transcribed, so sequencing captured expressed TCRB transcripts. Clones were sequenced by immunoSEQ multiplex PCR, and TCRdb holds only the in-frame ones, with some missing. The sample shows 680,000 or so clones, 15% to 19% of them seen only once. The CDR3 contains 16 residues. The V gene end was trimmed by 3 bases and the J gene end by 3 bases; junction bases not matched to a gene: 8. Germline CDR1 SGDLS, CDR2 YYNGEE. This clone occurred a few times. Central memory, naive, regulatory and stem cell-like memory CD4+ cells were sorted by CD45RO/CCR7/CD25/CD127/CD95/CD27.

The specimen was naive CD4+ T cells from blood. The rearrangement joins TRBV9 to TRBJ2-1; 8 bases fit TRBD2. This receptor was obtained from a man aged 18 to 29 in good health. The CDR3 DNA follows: TGTGCCAGCAGCGCCTCCCCAGGGACTAGCTACAATGAGCAGTTCTTC. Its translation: CASSASPGTSYNEQFF.